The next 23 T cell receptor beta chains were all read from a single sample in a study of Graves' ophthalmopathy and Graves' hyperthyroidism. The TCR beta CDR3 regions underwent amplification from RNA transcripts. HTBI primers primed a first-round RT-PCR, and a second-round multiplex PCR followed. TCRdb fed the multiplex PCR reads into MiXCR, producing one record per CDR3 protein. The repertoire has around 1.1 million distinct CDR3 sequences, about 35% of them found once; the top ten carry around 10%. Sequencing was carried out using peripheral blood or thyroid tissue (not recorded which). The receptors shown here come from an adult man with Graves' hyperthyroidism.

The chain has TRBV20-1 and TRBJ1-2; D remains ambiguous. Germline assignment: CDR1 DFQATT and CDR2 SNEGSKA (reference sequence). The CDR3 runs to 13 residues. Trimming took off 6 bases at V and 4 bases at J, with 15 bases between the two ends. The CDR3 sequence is CSARTPTGYGYTF. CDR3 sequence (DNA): TGCAGTGCCAGGACCCCGACGGGCTATGGCTACACCTTC.

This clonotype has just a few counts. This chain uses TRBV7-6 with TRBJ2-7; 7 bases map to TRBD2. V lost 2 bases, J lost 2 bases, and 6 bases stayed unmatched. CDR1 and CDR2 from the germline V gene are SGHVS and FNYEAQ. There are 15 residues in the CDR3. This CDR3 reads CASSLSSGPAYEQYF. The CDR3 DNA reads TGTGCCAGCAGCTTAAGTAGCGGGCCTGCCTACGAGCAGTACTTC.

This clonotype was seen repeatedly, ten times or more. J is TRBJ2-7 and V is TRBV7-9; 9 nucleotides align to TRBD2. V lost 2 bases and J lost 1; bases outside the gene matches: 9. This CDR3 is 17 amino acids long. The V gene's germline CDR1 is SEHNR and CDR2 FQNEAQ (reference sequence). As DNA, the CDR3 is TGTGCCAGCAGCTTACCCGGGACTAGCTCGGGATCCTACGAGCAGTACTTC. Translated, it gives CASSLPGTSSGSYEQYF.

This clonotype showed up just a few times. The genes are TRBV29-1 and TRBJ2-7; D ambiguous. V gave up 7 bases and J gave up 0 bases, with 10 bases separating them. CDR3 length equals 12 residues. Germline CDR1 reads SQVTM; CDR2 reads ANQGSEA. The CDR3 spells CSADAHSYEQYF. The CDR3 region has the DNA TGCAGCGCGGATGCTCACTCCTACGAGCAGTACTTC.

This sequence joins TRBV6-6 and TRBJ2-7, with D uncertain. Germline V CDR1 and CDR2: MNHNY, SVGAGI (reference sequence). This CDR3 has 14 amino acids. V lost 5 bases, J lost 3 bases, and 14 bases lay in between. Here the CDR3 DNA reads TGTGCCAGCAGTGAAGGGAACGAGAGCTACGAGCAGTACTTC. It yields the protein CASSEGNESYEQYF.

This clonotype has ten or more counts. The CDR3: CSARPNRNQPQHF. The CDR3 bases are TGCAGTGCTAGGCCCAACCGCAATCAGCCCCAGCATTTT. V gene TRBV20-1 combines with J gene TRBJ1-5; D remains unclear. Trimming left V 3 bases short and J 2 bases short, with 8 bases between. Per the germline V gene, CDR1 is DFQATT and CDR2 is SNEGSKA (reference sequence). The CDR3 spans 13 residues.

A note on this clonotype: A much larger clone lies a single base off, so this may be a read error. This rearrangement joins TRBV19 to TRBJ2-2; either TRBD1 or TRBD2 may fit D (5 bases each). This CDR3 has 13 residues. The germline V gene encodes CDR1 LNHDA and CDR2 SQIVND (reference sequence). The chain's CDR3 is CASQHGGTGEPFF. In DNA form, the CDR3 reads TGTGCCAGTCAGCATGGGGGTACCGGGGAGCCGTTTTTT.

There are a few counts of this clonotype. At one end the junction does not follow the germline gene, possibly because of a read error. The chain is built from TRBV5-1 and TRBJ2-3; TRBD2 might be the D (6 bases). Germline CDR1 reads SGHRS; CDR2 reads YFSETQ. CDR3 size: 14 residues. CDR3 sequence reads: CASSIRELTDTQYF. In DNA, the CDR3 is TGTGCCAGCAGCATCCGGGAGCTCACAGATACGCAGTATTTT.

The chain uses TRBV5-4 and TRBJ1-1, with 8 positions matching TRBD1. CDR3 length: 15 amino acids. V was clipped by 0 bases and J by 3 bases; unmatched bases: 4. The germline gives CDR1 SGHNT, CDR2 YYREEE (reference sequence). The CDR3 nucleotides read TGTGCCAGCAGCTTGGCCACAGGGGGGGACACTGAAGCTTTCTTT. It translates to CASSLATGGDTEAFF.

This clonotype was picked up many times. CDR3 loop: CASTTGGPETQYF. The CDR3 DNA sequence: TGTGCCAGCACGACAGGGGGCCCAGAGACCCAGTACTTC. The J gene is TRBJ2-5, the V gene TRBV2; 10 bases match TRBD1. Germline trimming cut 7 bases from V and 4 bases from J; bases unmatched to any gene: 3. From germline, CDR1 is SNHLY and CDR2 FYNNEI. CDR3 length: 13 residues.

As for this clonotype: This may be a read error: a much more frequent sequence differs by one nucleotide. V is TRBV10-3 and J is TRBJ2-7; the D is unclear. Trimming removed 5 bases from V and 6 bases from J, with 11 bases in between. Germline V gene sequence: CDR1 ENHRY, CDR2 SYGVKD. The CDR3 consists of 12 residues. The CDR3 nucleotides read TGTGCCATCAGTTACGGGTCGGGCGAGCAGTACTTC. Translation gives CAISYGSGEQYF.

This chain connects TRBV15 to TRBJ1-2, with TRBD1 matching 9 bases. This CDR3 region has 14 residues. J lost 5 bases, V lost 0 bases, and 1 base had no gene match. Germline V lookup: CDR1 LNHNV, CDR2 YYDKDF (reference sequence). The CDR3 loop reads CATSREDRGYGYTF. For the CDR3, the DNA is TGTGCCACCAGCAGAGAGGACAGGGGATATGGCTACACCTTC.

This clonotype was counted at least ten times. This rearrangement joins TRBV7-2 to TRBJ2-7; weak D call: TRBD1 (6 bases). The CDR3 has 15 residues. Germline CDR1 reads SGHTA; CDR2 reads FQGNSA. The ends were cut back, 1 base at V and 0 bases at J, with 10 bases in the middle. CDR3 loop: CASSLVLDSSYEQYF. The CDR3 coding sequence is TGTGCCAGCAGCTTAGTTTTGGACAGCTCCTACGAGCAGTACTTC.

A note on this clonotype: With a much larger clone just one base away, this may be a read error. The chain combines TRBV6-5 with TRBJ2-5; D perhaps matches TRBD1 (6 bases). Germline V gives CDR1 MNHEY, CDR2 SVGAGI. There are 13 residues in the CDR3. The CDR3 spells CASRLRGLETQSF. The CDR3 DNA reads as TGTGCCAGCAGACTCAGGGGTCTCGAGACCCAGTCCTTC.

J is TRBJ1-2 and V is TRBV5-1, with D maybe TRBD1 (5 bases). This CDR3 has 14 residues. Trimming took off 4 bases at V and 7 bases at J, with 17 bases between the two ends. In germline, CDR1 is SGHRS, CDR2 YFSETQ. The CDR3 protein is CASSPGTSSTGYTF. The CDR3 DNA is TGCGCCAGCAGCCCGGGGACGTCGAGCACTGGCTACACCTTC.

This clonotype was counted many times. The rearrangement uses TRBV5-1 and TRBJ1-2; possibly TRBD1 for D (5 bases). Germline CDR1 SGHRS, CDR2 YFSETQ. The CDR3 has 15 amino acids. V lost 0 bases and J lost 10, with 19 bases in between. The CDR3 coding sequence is TGCGCCAGCAGCTTGGCCCACGGGACCGGGTCCGACTACACCTTC. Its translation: CASSLAHGTGSDYTF.

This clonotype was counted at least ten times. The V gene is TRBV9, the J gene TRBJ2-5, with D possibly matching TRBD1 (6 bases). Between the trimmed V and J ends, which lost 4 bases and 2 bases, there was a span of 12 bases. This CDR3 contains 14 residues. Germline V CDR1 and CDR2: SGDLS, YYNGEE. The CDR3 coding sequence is TGTGCCAGCAGCTCTTTTGGGACACAAGAGACCCAGTACTTC. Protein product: CASSSFGTQETQYF.

CDR3 nucleotides: TGCGCCAGCAGCCAAGGCGAGGGTAGTGCTCGTGAAAAACTGTTTTTT. This encodes CASSQGEGSAREKLFF. The chain couples TRBV4-1 to TRBJ1-4; D is unresolved. Germline CDR1 and CDR2: MGHRA and YSYEKL. V gave up 1 base and J gave up 7 bases, with 16 bases separating them. The CDR3 runs 16 residues.

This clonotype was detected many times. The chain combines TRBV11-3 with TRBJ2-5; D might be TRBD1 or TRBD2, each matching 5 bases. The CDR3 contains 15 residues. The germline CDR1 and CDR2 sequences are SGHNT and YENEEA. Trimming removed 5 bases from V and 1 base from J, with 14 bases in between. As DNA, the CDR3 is TGTGCCAGCAGCGAGGGACGCAGGGTCCAAGAGACCCAGTACTTC. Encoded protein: CASSEGRRVQETQYF.

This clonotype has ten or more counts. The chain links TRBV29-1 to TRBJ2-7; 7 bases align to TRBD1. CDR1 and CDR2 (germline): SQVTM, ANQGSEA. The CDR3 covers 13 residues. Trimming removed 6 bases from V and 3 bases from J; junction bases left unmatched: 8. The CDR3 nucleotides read TGCAGCGTCGACGGGACAGAAGGCTACGAGCAGTACTTC. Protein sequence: CSVDGTEGYEQYF.

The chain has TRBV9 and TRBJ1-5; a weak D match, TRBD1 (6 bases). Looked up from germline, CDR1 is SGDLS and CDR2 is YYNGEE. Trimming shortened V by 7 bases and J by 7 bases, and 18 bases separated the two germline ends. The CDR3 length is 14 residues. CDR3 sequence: CASSPWGGDQPQHF. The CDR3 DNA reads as TGTGCCAGCTCACCATGGGGGGGCGACCAGCCCCAGCATTTT.

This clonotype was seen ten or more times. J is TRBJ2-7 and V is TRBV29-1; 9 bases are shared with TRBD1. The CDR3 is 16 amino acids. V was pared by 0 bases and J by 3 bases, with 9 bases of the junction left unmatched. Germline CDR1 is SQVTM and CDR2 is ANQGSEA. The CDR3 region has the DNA TGCAGCGTTGAAGACGCGACCGGGACAGGGCACTACGAGCAGTACTTC. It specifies CSVEDATGTGHYEQYF.

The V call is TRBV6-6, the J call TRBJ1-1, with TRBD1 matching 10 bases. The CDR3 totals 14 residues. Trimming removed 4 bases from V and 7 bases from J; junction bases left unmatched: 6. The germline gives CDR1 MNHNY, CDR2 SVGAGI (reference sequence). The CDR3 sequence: CASSSPGQGSEAFF. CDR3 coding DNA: TGTGCCAGCAGTTCACCGGGACAGGGGAGTGAAGCTTTCTTT.